This T cell receptor (beta chain) was identified in a study of PD-1 blockade in classical Hodgkin lymphoma. Study summary: Intravenous infusions of nivolumab 3 mg/kg reached patients every 2 weeks.

Libraries were prepared by immunoSEQ multiplex PCR; TCRdb keeps only in-frame clonotypes and omits some of them. Among about 85,000 clones listed, around 90% were seen once. Brentuximab vedotin exposure varied, and every patient relapsed after autologous stem cell transplantation. Best responses were complete response, partial response or progressive disease. Trimming removed 3 bases at V and 0 bases at J, with 6 bases between. In germline, CDR1 is SGDLS, CDR2 YYNGEE. The CDR3 contains 14 residues. The V and J genes are TRBV9 and TRBJ1-4; D may be TRBD1 (5 bases). The sample here was peripheral blood mononuclear cells (PBMCs), taken before the second cycle of nivolumab. This sequence was found in a human donor with classical Hodgkin lymphoma. This CDR3 is CASSATATNEKLFF. The DNA of the CDR3 is TGTGCCAGCAGCGCGACAGCAACTAATGAAAAACTGTTTTTT.